Shown below are 27 T cell receptor beta chains from a single sample sequenced in a study of beta chain features in type 1 diabetes. The whole isolated RNA underwent reverse transcription, so sequencing captured expressed TCRB transcripts. Data came from immunoSEQ multiplex PCR; TCRdb stores just in-frame clones and leaves some out. This sample has 120,000 to 150,000 clones; about 50% occur once, and the top ten carry roughly 0.4%. The sequenced sample consisted of Tregs from blood. The source of these receptors is a man younger than 35 in good health.

The gene calls are TRBV7-2 and TRBJ1-3, with 7 bases matching TRBD1. The V and J ends lost 1 base and 0 bases, in that order; junction bases with no gene match: 3. CDR1 and CDR2 (germline): SGHTA, FQGNSA. The CDR3 has 16 residues. The chain's CDR3 is CASSLGQGLSGNTIYF. The CDR3, as DNA: TGTGCCAGCAGCTTAGGACAGGGCCTCTCTGGAAACACCATATATTTT. Full variable domain (rest looked up from reference TRBV7-2 and TRBJ1-3): GAGVSQSPSNKVTEKGKDVELRCDPISGHTALYWYRQSLGQGLEFLIYFQGNSAPDKSGLPSDRFSAERTGGSVSTLTIQRTQQEDSAVYLCASSLGQGLSGNTIYFGEGSWLTVV.

This clone was recorded only once. The chain links TRBV30 to TRBJ1-6; D not certain. This CDR3 comprises 11 residues. With 2 bases removed from V and 7 bases from J, the gap between germline ends came to 3 bases. Germline loops: CDR1 GTSNPN, CDR2 SVGIG (reference sequence). CDR3 sequence: CAWSQNSPLHF. The CDR3 DNA follows: TGTGCCTGGAGTCAGAATTCACCCCTCCACTTT.

This clone was seen just once. J is TRBJ2-2 and V is TRBV27; 9 nucleotides line up with TRBD1. The J segment lost 7 bases and the V segment lost 5 bases, leaving 11 bases of the junction unmatched. The CDR3 has 16 residues. Germline CDR1 is MNHEY and CDR2 is SMNVEV (reference sequence). The CDR3 nucleotides read TGTGCCAGCAGTAAGCCGGGACAGGGAACCGACGGGGAGCTGTTTTTT. This encodes CASSKPGQGTDGELFF.

The V gene is TRBV7-2, the J gene TRBJ2-1; maybe TRBD2 (6 bases). Per the germline V gene, CDR1 is SGHTA and CDR2 is FQGNSA. V was cut by 4 bases and J by 4 bases, with 11 bases left in between. The CDR3 extends over 14 amino acids. The CDR3 region is CASSSPTRYNEQFF. The DNA for the CDR3 is TGTGCCAGCAGCTCCCCGACTAGGTACAATGAGCAGTTCTTC. Together with reference TRBV7-2 and TRBJ2-1, the CDR3 gives the full variable domain: GAGVSQSPSNKVTEKGKDVELRCDPISGHTALYWYRQSLGQGLEFLIYFQGNSAPDKSGLPSDRFSAERTGGSVSTLTIQRTQQEDSAVYLCASSSPTRYNEQFFGPGTRLTVL.

This clone came up a few times. The V and J genes are TRBV29-1 and TRBJ1-2, with D perhaps TRBD1 (5 bases). V lost 4 bases and J lost 4, with 10 bases in between. In germline, CDR1 is SQVTM, CDR2 ANQGSEA. The CDR3 sequence is 12 residues long. The CDR3 nucleotides read TGCAGCGTTGTCCAGGGAATCTATGGCTACACCTTC. Translated: CSVVQGIYGYTF.

The rearrangement joins TRBV4-2 to TRBJ2-3; perhaps TRBD1 as D (6 bases). Between the trimmed V and J ends, which lost 5 bases and 0 bases, there was a span of 9 bases. Germline V gives CDR1 LGHNA, CDR2 YNFKEQ. The length of the CDR3 is 14 residues. The CDR3 here is CASSWDISTDTQYF. CDR3 bases: TGTGCCAGCAGCTGGGACATTAGCACAGATACGCAGTATTTT.

The V gene is TRBV7-9, the J gene TRBJ2-1; 8 bases line up with TRBD2. Germline trimming cut 4 bases from V and 8 bases from J; bases unmatched to any gene: 13. CDR3 length equals 16 residues. Germline V gives CDR1 SEHNR, CDR2 FQNEAQ (reference sequence). CDR3 protein: CASSSWLREVRDEQFF. The CDR3 nucleotides read TGTGCCAGCAGCTCGTGGTTGCGGGAGGTCCGGGATGAGCAGTTCTTC.

This chain joins TRBV7-8 and TRBJ2-3, with TRBD1 as a possible D gene (5 bases). CDR1 is SGHVS and CDR2 is FQNEAQ in the germline V gene. V was clipped by 2 bases and J by 2 bases, with 17 bases between them. The CDR3 is made up of 17 amino acids. DNA for the CDR3: TGTGCCAGCAGCTTACTAACGGCAGGGTCCTTCACAGATACGCAGTATTTT. Encoded protein: CASSLLTAGSFTDTQYF.

The V gene is TRBV18, the J gene TRBJ2-1; 9 positions agree with TRBD1. Trimming at V came to 3 bases and at J to 6 bases, leaving 3 bases not matched to a gene. This CDR3 region has 14 residues. CDR1 is KGHSH, CDR2 LQKENI, per germline. This CDR3 is CASSPGTGSNEQFF. For the CDR3, the DNA is TGTGCCAGCTCACCGGGGACAGGGAGCAATGAGCAGTTCTTC.

V and J are TRBV5-1 and TRBJ2-1, with 10 bases that match TRBD2. The CDR3 covers 16 residues. Germline assignment: CDR1 SGHRS and CDR2 YFSETQ. The trim removed 4 bases at V and 8 bases at J, leaving 12 bases unmatched. CDR3 in amino acids: CASSPVGAGGPHEQFF. CDR3 nucleotides: TGCGCCAGCAGCCCCGTTGGAGCGGGAGGGCCTCATGAGCAGTTCTTC. The variable domain in full, completed from reference TRBV5-1 and TRBJ2-1, reads KAGVTQTPRYLIKTRGQQVTLSCSPISGHRSVSWYQQTPGQGLQFLFEYFSETQRNKGNFPGRFSGRQFSNSRSEMNVSTLELGDSALYLCASSPVGAGGPHEQFFGPGTRLTVL.

This clone was seen more than once but under ten times. V usage is TRBV30 and J usage is TRBJ2-1, with a weak D call TRBD2 (6 bases). This CDR3 contains 17 residues. Deletions cut 4 bases from V and 4 bases from J, with 23 bases between. The germline CDR1 and CDR2 sequences are GTSNPN and SVGIG (reference sequence). The CDR3 nucleotides read TGTGCCTGGACACATCCTCCCTCAGGGCGGGGTTACAATGAGCAGTTCTTC. Amino acid sequence: CAWTHPPSGRGYNEQFF.

This clone has only one observation. The chain recombines TRBV5-1 with TRBJ1-2, with TRBD1 matching 9 bases. The CDR3 is 14 residues long. The V gene end was trimmed by 3 bases and the J gene end by 6 bases; junction bases not matched to a gene: 6. Germline CDR1 is SGHRS and CDR2 is YFSETQ. The CDR3 DNA sequence: TGCGCCAGCAGCTCGGGACAGGGCTACGATGGCTACACCTTC. As protein: CASSSGQGYDGYTF.

The chain couples TRBV30 to TRBJ2-7, with D perhaps TRBD1 (6 bases). The CDR3 consists of 14 residues. Germline V gives CDR1 GTSNPN, CDR2 SVGIG (reference sequence). The V end was cut by 0 bases, the J end by 7 bases, with 16 bases between. For the CDR3, the DNA is TGTGCCTGGAGTGTAGGGGGTTCGTCAAGGGAGCAGTACTTC. Amino acid sequence: CAWSVGGSSREQYF.

This chain connects TRBV7-2 to TRBJ2-7; the match to TRBD1 covers 7 bases. This CDR3 has 15 amino acids. The V and J ends lost 4 bases and 2 bases, in that order; junction bases with no gene match: 8. Germline CDR1 is SGHTA and CDR2 is FQGNSA. The CDR3 protein is CASSWTGTDTYEQYF. The DNA of the CDR3 is TGTGCCAGCAGCTGGACCGGGACAGATACCTACGAGCAGTACTTC.

There are a few counts of this clone. V is TRBV6-5 and J is TRBJ2-1, with D perhaps matching TRBD2 (6 bases). V was cut by 5 bases and J by 8 bases, with 19 bases left in between. The CDR3 consists of 15 residues. CDR1 and CDR2 from the germline V gene are MNHEY and SVGAGI. The CDR3 DNA reads as TGTGCCAGCAGTACGGGACTGGAGGGGAGAGATGAGCAGTTCTTC. It codes for CASSTGLEGRDEQFF.

In the case of this clone: Other DNA sequences from this sample encode an identical CDR3 as well. The chain recombines TRBV10-3 with TRBJ2-5; 7 bases agree with TRBD2. Germline V gene data show CDR1 as ENHRY and CDR2 as SYGVKD. J was trimmed by 5 bases and V by 6 bases; bases with no gene match: 9. The CDR3 totals 14 residues. The CDR3 protein is CAIRPGQGGETQYF. The CDR3 region has the DNA TGTGCCATCAGGCCCGGGCAGGGAGGGGAGACCCAGTACTTC.

This clone has more than one count but fewer than ten. The V call is TRBV28, the J call TRBJ2-5, with D possibly matching TRBD2 (6 bases). Deletions cut 3 bases from V and 4 bases from J, with 12 bases between. CDR3 length: 14 amino acids. Germline CDR1 reads MDHEN; CDR2 reads SYDVKM. The CDR3 sequence is CASSFWGVGETQYF. The CDR3 nucleotides are TGTGCCAGCAGTTTTTGGGGGGTGGGAGAGACCCAGTACTTC.

This clone was seen only a few times. The chain couples TRBV18 to TRBJ1-5, with 8 bases that match TRBD1. Looked up from germline, CDR1 is KGHSH and CDR2 is LQKENI. V shed 3 bases and J 2 bases; nucleotides not matched to a gene: 3. The CDR3 has 15 amino acids. The CDR3 nucleotides are TGTGCCAGCTCACCCCAGGACAGGGGCAATCAGCCCCAGCATTTT. Protein: CASSPQDRGNQPQHF.

In its sample, this clone was seen many times. The CDR3 reads CASSPSSPEQYF. The CDR3 nucleotides read TGTGCCAGCAGCCCTTCTTCCCCCGAGCAGTACTTC. This sequence joins TRBV7-2 and TRBJ2-7, with D uncertain. V lost 5 bases, J lost 6 bases, and 11 bases lay in between. Germline V gene lookup returns CDR1 SGHTA and CDR2 FQGNSA. This CDR3 contains 12 residues.

This chain joins TRBV7-6 and TRBJ1-2, with a possible D match to TRBD1 (6 bases). CDR1 is SGHVS and CDR2 is FNYEAQ in the germline V gene. The CDR3 sequence is 15 residues long. V lost 5 bases, J lost 2 bases, and 15 bases lay in between. Here the CDR3 DNA reads TGTGCCAGCAGCCTAGGCCAGGGGTTGAACTATGGCTACACCTTC. This gives the protein CASSLGQGLNYGYTF.

The chain employs TRBV4-3 and TRBJ2-1; TRBD1 is a possible D gene (6 bases). The CDR3 has 15 residues. Trimming removed 4 bases at V and 9 bases at J, with 19 bases between. Germline V gene lookup returns CDR1 LGHNA and CDR2 YSLEER. CDR3 loop: CASSRYGVGAFEQFF. The CDR3 DNA reads TGCGCCAGCAGCCGGTACGGGGTGGGGGCGTTTGAGCAGTTCTTC.

CDR3 amino acids: CASSPRRVQGGSYEQYF. The CDR3 DNA reads as TGTGCCAGCAGCCCAAGGAGGGTGCAGGGGGGATCCTACGAGCAGTACTTC. The chain employs TRBV5-5 and TRBJ2-7; possibly TRBD1 for D (7 bases). The V and J ends lost 4 bases and 1 base respectively, with 21 bases between them. The CDR3 spans 17 residues. Germline-derived CDR1 and CDR2 are SGHKS and YYEKEE (reference sequence). Full variable domain (missing parts from reference TRBV5-5 and TRBJ2-7): DAGVTQSPTHLIKTRGQQVTLRCSPISGHKSVSWYQQVLGQGPQFIFQYYEKEERGRGNFPDRFSARQFPNYSSELNVNALLLGDSALYLCASSPRRVQGGSYEQYFGPGTRLTVT.

V and J are TRBV19 and TRBJ1-1; maybe TRBD1 (5 bases). Germline loops: CDR1 LNHDA, CDR2 SQIVND (reference sequence). V was shortened by 0 bases and J by 0 bases, with 11 bases between the two germline ends. The CDR3 is 16 residues long. The CDR3, as DNA: TGTGCCAGTAGTATAGATCTCCAGGGCATGAACACTGAAGCTTTCTTT. It yields the protein CASSIDLQGMNTEAFF.

This clone was found many times. This chain links TRBV30 with TRBJ2-3, with TRBD2 matching 7 bases. The CDR3 contains 15 residues. V was clipped by 1 base and J by 5 bases; unmatched bases: 9. Germline CDR1 GTSNPN, CDR2 SVGIG (reference sequence). In nucleotides, the CDR3 is TGTGCCTGGAGTGGAGGGAGCGGGAATCTAGATACGCAGTATTTT. It yields the protein CAWSGGSGNLDTQYF.

V is TRBV11-2 and J is TRBJ1-1; TRBD1 aligns across 7 bases. V dropped 5 bases and J dropped 1; count of bases not matched to a gene: 10. Germline values: CDR1 SGHAT, CDR2 FQNNGV. This CDR3 is 16 amino acids long. Here the CDR3 reads CASSLGQGGRNTEAFF. The CDR3 DNA sequence: TGTGCCAGCAGCCTCGGGCAGGGGGGTAGGAACACTGAAGCTTTCTTT. Full variable domain (outside the CDR3, taken from reference TRBV11-2 and TRBJ1-1): EAGVAQSPRYKIIEKRQSVAFWCNPISGHATLYWYQQILGQGPKLLIQFQNNGVVDDSQLPKDRFSAERLKGVDSTLKIQPAKLEDSAVYLCASSLGQGGRNTEAFFGQGTRLTVV.

A few counts support this clone. The chain links TRBV28 to TRBJ1-5; D call uncertain. V was clipped by 3 bases and J by 3 bases, with 6 bases between them. This CDR3 comprises 13 residues. The germline CDR1 and CDR2 sequences are MDHEN and SYDVKM. Here the CDR3 DNA reads TGTGCCAGCAGTTTCGTCCTCAATCAGCCCCAGCATTTT. Amino acids: CASSFVLNQPQHF.

The chain joins TRBV5-6 to TRBJ1-5; 10 bases are a match to TRBD1. The J segment lost 3 bases and the V segment lost 2 bases, leaving 5 bases of the junction unmatched. The CDR3 has 16 residues. The germline V gene encodes CDR1 SGHDT and CDR2 YYEEEE. CDR3 sequence (DNA): TGTGCCAGCAGCTTTCGGACAGGGGGTGTCAATCAGCCCCAGCATTTT. Amino acids: CASSFRTGGVNQPQHF. Based on the CDR3 plus reference TRBV5-6 and TRBJ1-5, the full variable domain is DAGVTQSPTHLIKTRGQQVTLRCSPKSGHDTVSWYQQALGQGPQFIFQYYEEEERQRGNFPDRFSGHQFPNYSSELNVNALLLGDSALYLCASSFRTGGVNQPQHFGDGTRLSIL.